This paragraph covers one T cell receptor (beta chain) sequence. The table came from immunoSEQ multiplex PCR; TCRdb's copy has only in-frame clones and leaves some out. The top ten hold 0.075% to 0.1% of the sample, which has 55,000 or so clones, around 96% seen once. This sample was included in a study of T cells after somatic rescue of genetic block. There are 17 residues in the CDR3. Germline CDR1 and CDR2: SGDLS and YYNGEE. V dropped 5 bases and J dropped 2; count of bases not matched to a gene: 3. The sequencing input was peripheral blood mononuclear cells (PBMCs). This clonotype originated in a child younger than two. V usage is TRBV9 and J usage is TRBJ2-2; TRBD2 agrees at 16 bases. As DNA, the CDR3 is TGTGCCAGCAGGGGACTAGCGGGAGGGCCTAACACCGGGGAGCTGTTTTTT. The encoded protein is CASRGLAGGPNTGELFF.